These T cell receptor beta chains were read from a single sample in a study of blood T cells in healthy people across ages. One entry per CDR3 protein, called by TCRdb with MiXCR from the 5' RACE reads. Of about 1.7 million distinct CDR3 sequences listed, 28% are singletons. The sample taken for sequencing was blood. The receptors stem from a woman between 25 and 40 years old in good health. CDR3s include the opening cysteine and the closing phenylalanine or tryptophan. The D gene is left open where the match is weak.

J: TRBJ2-1
V: TRBV7-9
D: -
CDR3: CAGSLEGAFNEQFF

J: TRBJ2-5
V: TRBV11-2
D: TRBD1
CDR3: CASSLDGQGVQETQYF

J: -
V: TRBV19
D: TRBD2
CDR3: CASSIFGTSGSYEQYF

J: TRBJ1-5
V: TRBV24-1
D: TRBD1
CDR3: CATSDLRDRERQPQHF

J: TRBJ1-1
V: TRBV7-9
D: -
CDR3: CATENVSETEAFF

J: TRBJ2-5
V: TRBV5-1
D: -
CDR3: CASSLEARGNEQYF

J: TRBJ2-7
V: TRBV28
D: -
CDR3: CASRDIAAYEQYF

J: TRBJ1-1
V: TRBV29-1
D: -
CDR3: CSVQAGVDTEAFF

J: -
V: TRBV28
D: -
CDR3: CASSSMWGTQYF

J: TRBJ2-6
V: TRBV7-2
D: -
CDR3: CASSSNWGAGANVLTF

J: TRBJ2-5
V: TRBV18
D: -
CDR3: CASSPGDEETQYF

J: TRBJ1-1
V: TRBV20-1
D: -
CDR3: CSASERGLNTEAFF

J: TRBJ2-1
V: TRBV7-6
D: TRBD2
CDR3: CASSPARSGGWGEQFF

J: TRBJ2-1
V: TRBV15
D: -
CDR3: CATGGMRFNEQFF

J: TRBJ2-7
V: TRBV6-2/TRBV6-3
D: -
CDR3: CASGGIYYEQYF

J: TRBJ2-7
V: TRBV4-1
D: -
CDR3: CASSQAPNEQYF

J: TRBJ2-7
V: TRBV29-1
D: TRBD1
CDR3: CSAQISGTGHHNEQYF

J: TRBJ2-3
V: TRBV24-1
D: -
CDR3: CATSERGATDTQYF

J: TRBJ2-6
V: TRBV28
D: -
CDR3: CASSLMGQGANVLTF

J: TRBJ2-7
V: TRBV5-1
D: -
CDR3: CASSPRGTPPHEQYF

J: TRBJ2-1
V: TRBV27
D: TRBD2
CDR3: CASSLSSSGREQFF

J: TRBJ2-1
V: TRBV7-8
D: -
CDR3: CASSFTSYHEQFF

J: TRBJ2-3
V: TRBV10-3
D: -
CDR3: CAISGGAGTDTQYF

J: TRBJ2-1
V: TRBV2
D: -
CDR3: CASSVNRGDEQFF

J: TRBJ2-3
V: TRBV12-3/TRBV12-4
D: TRBD1
CDR3: CASSLNRGSTDTQYF

J: TRBJ1-6
V: TRBV11-2
D: -
CDR3: CASSLWARDSPLHF

J: TRBJ2-5
V: TRBV20-1
D: -
CDR3: CSAHRAETQYF

J: TRBJ1-3
V: TRBV20-1
D: -
CDR3: CSALAGDGNTIYF

J: TRBJ2-5
V: TRBV20-1
D: TRBD2
CDR3: CSASRAGGPETQYF

J: TRBJ1-2
V: TRBV20-1
D: TRBD1
CDR3: CSASPLQGARSGYTF

J: TRBJ1-2
V: TRBV10-3
D: -
CDR3: CAIGPGDYGYTF

J: TRBJ2-7
V: TRBV14
D: -
CDR3: CASSLPGPSYEQYF

J: TRBJ2-3
V: TRBV5-8
D: -
CDR3: CASSLLGLGDTQYF

J: TRBJ2-5
V: TRBV4-1
D: TRBD2
CDR3: CASSQAAGAGETQYF

J: TRBJ2-1
V: TRBV6-1
D: TRBD2
CDR3: CASSEGLAVDYEQFF

J: TRBJ2-1
V: TRBV20-1
D: -
CDR3: CSAPKAGSSYNEQFF

J: TRBJ2-7
V: TRBV29-1
D: -
CDR3: CSVHGPPYEQYF

J: TRBJ2-7
V: TRBV20-1
D: TRBD2
CDR3: CSARAPAGVNEQYF

J: TRBJ1-3
V: TRBV21-1
D: -
CDR3: CARGTADGNTIYF

J: TRBJ2-3
V: TRBV5-1
D: TRBD2
CDR3: CASRGTSGSPEITDTQYF

J: TRBJ2-4
V: TRBV7-8
D: -
CDR3: CASSSGAQSFGQYF

J: TRBJ2-3
V: TRBV5-1
D: TRBD1
CDR3: CASSVDRGRTDTQYF

J: TRBJ2-3
V: TRBV7-2
D: -
CDR3: CASSLDRQKGYF

J: TRBJ2-7
V: TRBV5-1
D: TRBD1
CDR3: CASSLGRRQGPYEQYF

J: TRBJ1-1
V: TRBV20-1
D: TRBD1
CDR3: CSARDPSGGTEAFF

J: TRBJ2-4
V: TRBV12-3/TRBV12-4
D: TRBD1
CDR3: CASSLGAGGRKNIQYF

J: TRBJ2-3
V: TRBV5-1
D: -
CDR3: CASSLDSADTQYF

J: TRBJ2-1
V: TRBV5-1
D: -
CDR3: CATKGGPYSGPYNEQFF

J: TRBJ2-5
V: TRBV12-3/TRBV12-4
D: -
CDR3: CASSFRAGEETQYF

J: TRBJ1-2
V: TRBV6-6
D: TRBD1
CDR3: CASSYGQGAAGYTF

J: TRBJ2-7
V: TRBV9
D: -
CDR3: CASSVEAGWAYEQYF

J: TRBJ2-1
V: TRBV2
D: TRBD2
CDR3: CASITGLAGPNEQFF

J: TRBJ1-5
V: TRBV20-1
D: TRBD1
CDR3: CSAPEGGIRQPQHF

J: TRBJ2-1
V: TRBV5-5
D: TRBD1
CDR3: CASIRGNNEQFF

J: TRBJ2-1
V: TRBV7-2
D: -
CDR3: CASSFDKSSYNEQFF

J: TRBJ1-1
V: TRBV6-1
D: -
CDR3: CASSENESEAFF

J: TRBJ2-7
V: TRBV27
D: TRBD2
CDR3: CASSLRRGDGYEQYF

J: TRBJ2-1
V: TRBV6-5
D: -
CDR3: CASSYSRGPSYNEQFF

J: TRBJ2-3
V: TRBV4-3
D: -
CDR3: CASSQDKFGGEDTQYF

J: TRBJ2-1
V: TRBV4-2
D: TRBD2
CDR3: CASSQDSFYEGREAGNNEQFF